The clone carrying this T cell receptor beta chain was seen repeatedly, ten times or more. What it recognizes is unknown. The record originates from a study of regulatory T cells in long-lasting Graves disease. Broader study findings: There was favoring of TRBV28, TRBJ1-2 and TRBJ2-5 in persistent disease. Persistent cases of Graves' showed reduced TCR diversity relative to newly diagnosed patients.

The CDR3 is made up of 16 amino acids. The V end was cut by 4 bases, the J end by 4 bases, with 19 bases between. Germline lookup yields CDR1 ENHRY and CDR2 SYGVKD. Construction of the TCR beta libraries employed iRepertoire HTBI primers in conjunction with Arm-PCR of CDR3 regions. In the authors' methods: The study identified roughly 59 TRBV and approximately 13 TRBJ segments across samples. TCRdb re-analysed the multiplex PCR reads in MiXCR, keeping a single row per CDR3 protein. The V and J calls were not made by the authors but by TCRdb's processing. The sample records approximately 360,000 distinct CDR3 sequences, approximately 23% being singletons. Time point given: persistent/refractory GD, antithyroid drugs over 5 years with positive TRAb. Preparation of the TCR library used RNA extracted from PBMCs. The patients were enrolled through endocrinology in Xi'an, China.

This sequence originates from a woman aged 40 to 50 with Graves disease. The chain has TRBV10-3 and TRBJ1-1, with D perhaps matching TRBD1 (5 bases). The sequences come from peripheral blood mononuclear cells (PBMCs), collected when the disease was refractory, from a patient treated with antithyroid drugs. The CDR3 region is CAISVGGVQGGTEAFF. The CDR3 DNA sequence: TGTGCCATCAGTGTTGGAGGGGTACAAGGAGGCACTGAAGCTTTCTTT.